These T cell receptor beta chains were read from a single sample in a study of cytomegalovirus exposure and HLA in healthy donors. The repertoire was sequenced with immunoSEQ multiplex PCR; TCRdb's copy has only in-frame clones and lacks some. Among 60,000 to 65,000 clones listed, roughly 80% were seen once. Sample: PBMCs. The source of these receptors is a woman aged 40-49 years in good health and CMV-seropositive. Both conserved end residues are part of each CDR3. D genes are given only for firm matches. The size entry is marked missing in some rows and otherwise reads once, few, many or a size class.

>TRBD1|TRBJ2-2|TRBV5-1|.
CASSRDRPNTGELFF
TGCGCCAGCAGCCGGGACAGACCGAACACCGGGGAGCTGTTTTTT
>.|TRBJ1-5|TRBV2|.
CASNRAGQPQHF
TGTGCCAGCAACAGGGCGGGTCAGCCCCAGCATTTT
>.|TRBJ2-6|TRBV7-8|.
CASSLVGHSSSGANVLTF
TGTGCCAGCAGCTTAGTGGGACATTCGAGCTCTGGGGCCAACGTCCTGACTTTC
>.|TRBJ1-4|TRBV5-4|few
CASSPRSGGEKLFF
TGTGCCAGCAGCCCCCGGTCAGGAGGCGAAAAACTGTTTTTT
>.|TRBJ2-7|TRBV2|.
CASRTQGYEQYF
TGTGCCAGCAGAACCCAGGGGTACGAGCAGTACTTC
>.|TRBJ2-1|TRBV7-9|.
CASSLDVRGNEQFF
TGTGCCAGCAGCTTAGATGTCAGGGGAAATGAGCAGTTCTTC
>TRBD1|TRBJ1-1|TRBV6-5|.
CASSYSTTGGTEAFF
TGTGCCAGCAGTTACTCGACGACAGGGGGCACTGAAGCTTTCTTT
>.|TRBJ1-2|TRBV30|.
CAWKGREYGYTF
TGTGCCTGGAAGGGCCGGGAGTATGGCTACACCTTC
>TRBD2|TRBJ2-3|TRBV6-6|.
CASSSRLAGEEDTQYF
TGTGCCAGCAGTTCTCGACTAGCGGGGGAGGAAGATACGCAGTATTTT
>.|TRBJ1-5|TRBV5-4|few
CASSLEGGNQPQHF
TGTGCCAGCAGCTTGGAAGGGGGCAATCAGCCCCAGCATTTT
>TRBD1|TRBJ1-2|TRBV19|.
CASSIPLYRGGYTF
TGTGCCAGTAGTATCCCTTTATACAGGGGTGGCTACACCTTC
>TRBD1|TRBJ2-7|TRBV19|.
CASSIGTGGSYEQYF
TGTGCCAGTAGTATCGGGACAGGGGGCAGCTACGAGCAGTACTTC
>.|TRBJ1-6|TRBV15|.
CATSRAGGNSPLHF
TGTGCCACCAGCAGAGCGGGCGGGAATTCACCCCTCCACTTT
>TRBD1|TRBJ2-3|TRBV19|once
CASKWGQGTDTQYF
TGTGCCAGTAAATGGGGACAGGGCACAGATACGCAGTATTTT
>TRBD2|TRBJ2-1|TRBV25-1|.
CASSERLAGGEEQFF
TGTGCCAGCAGTGAAAGGCTAGCGGGGGGAGAGGAGCAGTTCTTC
>.|TRBJ2-2|TRBV11-2|.
CASSLVRGGPGTGELFF
TGTGCCAGCAGCTTAGTTCGCGGGGGCCCGGGGACCGGGGAGCTGTTTTTT
>TRBD1|TRBJ1-1|TRBV27|.
CASSPRTGGILNTEAFF
TGTGCCAGCAGTCCGCGGACAGGGGGGATCCTGAACACTGAAGCTTTCTTT
>TRBD1|TRBJ2-7|TRBV6-1|few
CASSERTGVSHEQYF
TGTGCCAGCAGTGAACGGACAGGAGTAAGCCACGAGCAGTACTTC
>TRBD1|TRBJ2-7|TRBV13|.
CASSSGTGDSYEQYF
TGTGCCAGCAGCTCCGGGACAGGCGATTCCTACGAGCAGTACTTC
>TRBD2|TRBJ2-3|TRBV10-1|.
CASSESSRLAGGPPGTQYF
TGCGCCAGCAGTGAGTCCTCCCGACTAGCGGGGGGGCCCCCGGGTACGCAGTATTTT
>.|TRBJ2-3|TRBV9|.
CASKKGGDTDTQYF
TGTGCCAGCAAGAAAGGGGGGGACACAGATACGCAGTATTTT
>TRBD1|TRBJ1-1|TRBV6-6|.
CASIPGQGEAFF
TGTGCCAGCATACCGGGACAGGGGGAGGCTTTCTTT
>.|TRBJ1-5|TRBV7-8|few
CASSQSTRNQPQHF
TGTGCCAGCAGTCAAAGCACTCGCAATCAGCCCCAGCATTTT
>TRBD1|TRBJ1-6|TRBV15|once
CATSTRRDRVSPLHF
TGTGCCACCAGCACTAGGAGGGACAGGGTTTCTCCCCTCCACTTT
>TRBD1|TRBJ1-1|TRBV14|few
CASSKGQGVRAFF
TGTGCCAGCAGCAAGGGACAGGGGGTCAGAGCTTTCTTT
>.|TRBJ2-7|TRBV7-6|few
CASSLRSSASPYEQYF
TGTGCCAGCAGCTTAAGATCAAGTGCCAGTCCCTACGAGCAGTACTTC
>TRBD2|TRBJ2-5|TRBV11-2|few
CASSLEIAGETQYF
TGTGCCAGCAGCTTAGAGATAGCGGGAGAGACCCAGTACTTC
>.|TRBJ2-2|TRBV7-9|once
CASSLRSVRVTGELFF
TGTGCCAGCAGCCTACGGTCGGTGCGGGTAACCGGGGAGCTGTTTTTT
>TRBD1|TRBJ1-4|TRBV27|.
CASSFWAGGDEKLFF
TGTGCCAGCAGTTTTTGGGCAGGGGGCGATGAAAAACTGTTTTTT
>.|TRBJ1-5|TRBV9|.
CASSVGGSQPQHF
TGTGCCAGCAGCGTAGGAGGGAGTCAGCCCCAGCATTTT
>TRBD1|TRBJ1-4|TRBV6-1|.
CASSAGTGYNEKLFF
TGTGCCAGCAGTGCAGGGACAGGTTATAATGAAAAACTGTTTTTT
>.|TRBJ2-7|TRBV5-1|.
CASSLESGYEQYF
TGCGCCAGCAGCTTGGAGTCGGGCTACGAGCAGTACTTC